Listed here are 23 T cell receptor beta chains from one sample, sequenced in a study of cytomegalovirus exposure and HLA in healthy donors. TCRdb keeps only in-frame clones here, not all; method: immunoSEQ multiplex PCR. The data show about 150,000 clones, approximately 82% seen once. The sequenced sample was PBMCs. These receptors all come from a man younger than 40 in good health and CMV-seropositive.

This chain joins TRBV29-1 and TRBJ1-1, with D tentatively TRBD1 (6 bases). V shed 3 bases and J shed 3 bases, with 14 bases lying between them. The CDR3 runs to 14 residues. Per germline, CDR1 SQVTM and CDR2 ANQGSEA. Here the CDR3 DNA reads TGCAGCGTTGACAGGGGCGTACGCGACACTGAAGCTTTCTTT. This codes for CSVDRGVRDTEAFF.

The chain recombines TRBV7-8 with TRBJ2-1; 10 bases agree with TRBD1. This CDR3 is built from 16 residues. Trimming cost V 4 bases and J 8 bases; bases outside gene matches: 11. CDR1 and CDR2 from the germline V gene are SGHVS and FQNEAQ. CDR3: CASSYRGWTGGDEQFF. CDR3 sequence (DNA): TGTGCCAGCAGCTACCGTGGGTGGACAGGGGGGGATGAGCAGTTCTTC.

V gene TRBV12-5 combines with J gene TRBJ2-7; possibly TRBD2 for D (6 bases). Trimming pared 7 bases from V and 0 bases from J, leaving 10 bases between. Germline V gene sequence: CDR1 LGHNT, CDR2 FRNRAP. There are 13 residues in the CDR3. The CDR3 loop reads CASVGRISYEQYF. DNA of the CDR3: TGTGCTAGTGTCGGGAGAATCTCCTACGAGCAGTACTTC. Supplemented by reference TRBV12-5 and TRBJ2-7, the full variable domain reads DARVTQTPRHKVTEMGQEVTMRCQPILGHNTVFWYRQTMMQGLELLAYFRNRAPLDDSGMPKDRFSAEMPDATLATLKIQPSEPRDSAVYFCASVGRISYEQYFGPGTRLTVT.

CDR3 loop: CASSLRGGGTDTQYF. Here the CDR3 DNA reads TGTGCCAGCAGCTTACGCGGGGGGGGGACAGATACGCAGTATTTT. The gene calls are TRBV7-3 and TRBJ2-3; TRBD2 aligns across 9 bases. The junction had 3 bases not matched to a gene; V was cut back by 2 bases and J by 3 bases. This CDR3 is built from 15 residues. CDR1 is SGHTA, CDR2 FQGTGA, per germline.

V usage is TRBV5-6 and J usage is TRBJ1-3; D is undetermined. Germline values: CDR1 SGHDT, CDR2 YYEEEE. V dropped 2 bases and J dropped 2 bases, with 20 bases sitting between them. This CDR3 comprises 18 residues. As DNA, the CDR3 is TGTGCCAGCAGCTTTAGGCAGGCCACTAGAGCTACTGGAAACACCATATATTTT. Translated: CASSFRQATRATGNTIYF.

The chain combines TRBV18 with TRBJ2-1; 9 bases fit TRBD2. CDR3 size: 16 residues. From germline, CDR1 is KGHSH and CDR2 LQKENI. V trimming: 1 base; J trimming: 5 bases; junction bases outside the gene matches: 6. The CDR3: CASSPQSLAGNNEQFF. CDR3 DNA sequence: TGTGCCAGCTCACCACAAAGTCTAGCGGGAAACAATGAGCAGTTCTTC.

The V call is TRBV6-1, the J call TRBJ2-1; TRBD2 matches 7 bases. Losses at the gene ends were 11 bases for V and 9 bases for J; bases not matched to a gene: 19. The CDR3 is 15 residues long. Germline lookup yields CDR1 MNHNS and CDR2 SASEGT. CDR3: CACLGGTRSIGEQFF. In DNA form, the CDR3 reads TGTGCCTGCCTGGGGGGGACTCGATCCATCGGTGAGCAGTTCTTC.

The gene calls are TRBV7-2 and TRBJ2-7; 14 nucleotides match TRBD2. The CDR3 loop spans 15 amino acids. Trimming at V came to 7 bases and at J to 4 bases, leaving 6 bases not matched to a gene. The germline gives CDR1 SGHTA, CDR2 FQGNSA. CDR3 DNA sequence: TGTGCCAGCAACCCGGGACTAGCGGGAGCTTACGAGCAGTACTTC. This translates into CASNPGLAGAYEQYF.

The gene calls are TRBV29-1 and TRBJ2-3; TRBD2 might be the D (6 bases). Germline V lookup: CDR1 SQVTM, CDR2 ANQGSEA. The CDR3 extends over 13 amino acids. V shed 8 bases and J shed 1 base, with 13 bases lying between them. CDR3 DNA sequence: TGCAGCTCGAGCGGGTACGGCACAGATACGCAGTATTTT. As protein: CSSSGYGTDTQYF.

The chain recombines TRBV7-2 with TRBJ1-5, with TRBD1 identical over 11 bases. The CDR3 is 15 residues long. V lost 3 bases and J lost 4; bases outside the gene matches: 2. Germline V gene lookup returns CDR1 SGHTA and CDR2 FQGNSA. This CDR3 is CASSFGDRGNQPQHF. The CDR3 DNA follows: TGTGCCAGCAGCTTCGGGGACAGGGGGAATCAGCCCCAGCATTTT.

This clone occurred many times. Other DNA sequences in the same sample also yield this CDR3. This chain joins TRBV5-8 and TRBJ1-2; 9 positions match TRBD1. The CDR3 is 14 amino acids. The germline CDR1 and CDR2 sequences are SGHTS and YDEGEE. Germline trimming cut 4 bases from V and 3 bases from J; bases unmatched to any gene: 4. CDR3 loop: CASSVQGADYGYTF. CDR3 sequence (DNA): TGTGCCAGCAGCGTACAGGGGGCAGACTATGGCTACACCTTC.

This clone has only a few counts. The rearrangement joins TRBV6-5 to TRBJ1-1, with 7 bases lining up with TRBD1. Looked up from germline, CDR1 is MNHEY and CDR2 is SVGAGI. The CDR3 covers 13 residues. The junction had 12 bases not matched to a gene; V was cut back by 7 bases and J by 10 bases. CDR3 coding DNA: TGTGCCAGCATTCAACACGCAGGGGGTGCAGCTTTCTTT. This translates into CASIQHAGGAAFF.

The V call is TRBV28, the J call TRBJ2-1, with 7 bases fitting TRBD1. Germline V gene lookup returns CDR1 MDHEN and CDR2 SYDVKM. Germline trimming cut 10 bases from V and 5 bases from J; bases unmatched to any gene: 8. The CDR3 has 13 amino acids. CDR3 coding DNA: TGTGCCACCACCGGGACAGCGAACAATGAGCAGTTCTTC. Its translation: CATTGTANNEQFF.

CDR3 in DNA: TGTGCCAGCAGTGGGGGGACAGCGCAAGAGACCCAGTACTTC. Amino acid sequence: CASSGGTAQETQYF. V usage is TRBV25-1 and J usage is TRBJ2-5; 7 bases line up with TRBD1. J gave up 2 bases and V 4 bases, and 4 bases lay outside the gene matches. Per germline, CDR1 MGHDK and CDR2 SYGVNS. The CDR3 has 14 amino acids.

The CDR3 nucleotides are TGTGCCAGCGCACGACGGGGTATGGATTATGGCTACACCTTC. This codes for CASARRGMDYGYTF. The chain recombines TRBV27 with TRBJ1-2; D is ambiguous. The germline V and J ends were trimmed by 8 bases and 5 bases, with 18 bases remaining between them. CDR1 is MNHEY and CDR2 is SMNVEV in the germline V gene (reference sequence). The CDR3 runs 14 residues.

Notes on this clone: A far larger clone is off by one base, so a read error is likely. V gene TRBV10-3 combines with J gene TRBJ2-3; 9 nucleotides align to TRBD1. Per germline, CDR1 ENHRY and CDR2 SYGVKD. The CDR3 spans 15 residues. The DNA for the CDR3 is TGTGCCATCAGTGAACAGGGGGCAGTAACAGATACGCAGTCTTTT. Its translation is CAISEQGAVTDTQSF.

In this sample, this clone turned up a few times. This sequence joins TRBV5-1 and TRBJ2-1; TRBD2 agrees at 9 bases. The CDR3 consists of 16 residues. V shed 4 bases and J 4 bases; nucleotides not matched to a gene: 9. Germline V lookup: CDR1 SGHRS, CDR2 YFSETQ. CDR3 bases: TGCGCCAGCAGCCATCGGCGACTAGCGGATTACAATGAGCAGTTCTTC. Protein product: CASSHRRLADYNEQFF.

The rearrangement links TRBV19 to TRBJ1-3; D is perhaps TRBD1 (5 bases). Trimming took 9 bases from V and 1 from J, leaving 13 bases between them. Germline lookup yields CDR1 LNHDA and CDR2 SQIVND (reference sequence). CDR3 length: 14 residues. The CDR3 protein is CASRAGGSGNTIYF. In DNA, the CDR3 is TGTGCCAGCCGGGCCGGGGGATCTGGAAACACCATATATTTT.

The chain combines TRBV4-2 with TRBJ2-2; 14 bases line up with TRBD2. V gave up 4 bases and J gave up 0 bases; unmatched junction bases: 4. Germline CDR1 and CDR2: LGHNA and YNFKEQ. The CDR3 is 18 amino acids. CDR3 protein: CASSPRLAGGPNTGELFF. DNA of the CDR3: TGTGCCAGCAGCCCCCGACTAGCGGGGGGGCCGAACACCGGGGAGCTGTTTTTT.

The V and J genes are TRBV5-6 and TRBJ1-1; 7 nucleotides line up with TRBD1. The V gene's germline CDR1 is SGHDT and CDR2 YYEEEE. The CDR3 runs 16 residues. J lost 5 bases, V lost 0 bases, and 10 bases had no gene match. CDR3: CASSLGTGVRGTEAFF. CDR3 DNA: TGTGCCAGCAGCTTGGGAACAGGGGTAAGAGGAACTGAAGCTTTCTTT.

V and J are TRBV10-1 and TRBJ1-1; D gene unclear. V was shortened by 0 bases and J by 1 base, with 3 bases between the two germline ends. The CDR3 contains 13 residues. Per the germline V gene, CDR1 is WNHNN and CDR2 is SYGVQD (reference sequence). CDR3 sequence: CASSESRNTEAFF. The CDR3, as DNA: TGCGCCAGCAGTGAGTCGAGGAACACTGAAGCTTTCTTT.

The gene calls are TRBV6-6 and TRBJ1-2; 8 nucleotides match TRBD1. V dropped 6 bases and J dropped 5; count of bases not matched to a gene: 8. Looked up from germline, CDR1 is MNHNY and CDR2 is SVGAGI (reference sequence). The CDR3 has 14 residues. The chain's CDR3 is CASRPGQGVYGYTF. The CDR3 bases are TGTGCCAGCAGGCCCGGACAGGGAGTGTATGGCTACACCTTC.

The chain joins TRBV10-3 to TRBJ1-1; the D is unclear. The CDR3 runs 14 residues. In germline, CDR1 is ENHRY, CDR2 SYGVKD. The germline V and J ends were trimmed by 8 bases and 4 bases, with 17 bases remaining between them. CDR3 sequence (DNA): TGTGCCATCGCCCCGAGCGGAGGTGGCACTGAAGCTTTCTTT. Amino acids: CAIAPSGGGTEAFF.